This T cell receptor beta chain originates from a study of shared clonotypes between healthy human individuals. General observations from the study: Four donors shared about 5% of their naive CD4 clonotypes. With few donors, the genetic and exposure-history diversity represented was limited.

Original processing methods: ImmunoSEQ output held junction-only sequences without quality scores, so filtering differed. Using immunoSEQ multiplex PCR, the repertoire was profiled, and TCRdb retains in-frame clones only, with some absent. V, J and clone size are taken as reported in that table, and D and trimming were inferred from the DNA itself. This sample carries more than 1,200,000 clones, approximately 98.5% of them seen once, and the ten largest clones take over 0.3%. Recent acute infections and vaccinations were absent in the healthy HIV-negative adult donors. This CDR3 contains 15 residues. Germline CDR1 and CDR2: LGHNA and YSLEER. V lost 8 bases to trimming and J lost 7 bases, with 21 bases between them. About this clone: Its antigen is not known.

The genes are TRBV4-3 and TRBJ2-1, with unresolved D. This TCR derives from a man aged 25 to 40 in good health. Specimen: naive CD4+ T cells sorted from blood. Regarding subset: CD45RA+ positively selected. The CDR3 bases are TGCGCCAGCGGGCTCCAACAGTTAGGGTCGAATGAGCAGTTCTTC. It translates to CASGLQQLGSNEQFF.